This TCR beta chain was found in a study of Ad26.COV2.S vaccination and SARS-CoV-2 variants (dated by TCRdb to 2020 to 2022). For context, the study as a whole: Donors in the vaccine arm were drawn from COV1001, a multicentre, randomized, double-blind, placebo-controlled phase I-IIa trial testing Ad26.COV2.S in healthy adults. Ad26.COV2.S was given intramuscularly at 5x10^10 or 1x10^11 viral particles, as a single shot or as two shots 56 days apart. The specificity and breadth of SARS-CoV-2-reactive T cell receptors after Ad26.COV2.S vaccination were assessed by TCRbeta repertoire sequencing. A total of around 32 samples were included in the TCR-sequenced set, comprising around 19 Ad26.COV2.S vaccine recipients, 5 placebo recipients and 8 SARS-CoV-2 convalescent individuals. Participants in the trial were split at random into five groups of five each, receiving low-dose or high-dose Ad26.COV2.S once or twice, or else placebo on both occasions. Investigators did not know the trial group allocation while performing experiments and assessing outcomes. Beyond this particular receptor, the publication reports: Substantial breadth of spike-specific CD8+ and CD4+ T cell responses was reported after vaccination. Non-spike TCR breadth was comparable between vaccine and placebo recipients, consistent with the vaccine containing only spike. Ad26.COV2.S recipients had higher spike-specific TCR breadth than placebo recipients (P = 0.0014). The authors noted that the TCR breadth and depth analyses may have underestimated total T cell responses. Comparing responses between vaccine doses or regimens was not something the study was powered to do.

Based on the germline V gene (reference sequence), the CDR1 and CDR2 sequences are LNHDA and SQIVND. The V end gives up 0 bases and the J end 7 bases, leaving 7 bases in the junction not matched to a gene. The CDR3 covers 15 residues, taking in both the cysteine and the phenylalanine. Only CDR3 DNA remains: 45 bases, in frame from the first base. In the paper's terms, the treatment or condition label means: roughly 18 received Ad26.COV2.S at low or high dose, single or two shots; several received placebo; per-sample allocation not given. Repertoires of vaccine and placebo recipients were sequenced from samples taken on day 63 after the first injection. In Cohort 1b, 25 or so adults aged 18-55 years were enrolled at a single site in Boston, USA, between 29 July and 7 August 2020. Ad26.COV2.S was a replication-incompetent adenovirus type 26 vector expressing a prefusion-stabilized SARS-CoV-2 spike protein from the original Wuhan strain.

Of note for this clone: It lacks a known antigen. Within one base of it there is no much larger clone, and no base qualities were kept.

TCRbeta CDR3 regions were sequenced with the immunoSEQ Assay. After extraction, genomic DNA underwent amplification by bias-controlled multiplex PCR, followed by high-throughput sequencing. On the study's bioinformatics: To quantify the absolute abundance of every unique TCRbeta CDR3 region, sequences were collapsed and filtered. Usable DNA was measured by amplifying reference genes present in all nucleated cells, and TCRbeta template counts were normalized to that usable DNA to estimate T cell fraction. Repertoire TCRs were annotated as SARS-CoV-2-specific by exact matching of V gene, CDR3 amino acid sequence and J gene to a known reactive TCR set. MIRA supplied the reference SARS-CoV-2 TCR set, which was filtered for enrichment in COVID-19-positive ImmuneCODE repertoires so that public or cross-reactive TCRs were removed. Based on the MIRA antigens, annotated TCRs were further analysed at the level of specific ORF or position within ORF. Depth was the summed frequency of annotated unique rearrangements, while breadth was defined as annotated unique rearrangements over total unique productive rearrangements. Two-sided Wilcoxon rank-sum tests were used to compare TCR breadth between groups. TCRdb re-hosts the immuneACCESS table, in-frame sequences only. Its copies lack some clones; in the studies checked, an unresolved V gene accounts for under half of them, and the cause for the rest is not known. V, J and clone size are taken as reported in that table, and D and trimming were inferred from the DNA itself. The sample table lists some 640,000 clones, more than 80% of them with a count of one. Approximately 1.5% of the sample is taken by the ten largest.

The source of this sequence is a person between 18 and 65 years old who received the Ad26.COV2.S COVID-19 vaccine or a placebo. The chain is encoded by TRBV19 joined to TRBJ2-3, with 7 junctional bases fitting TRBD2. Sequencing used peripheral blood, obtained in a trial of Ad26.COV2.S vaccine versus placebo. The DNA reads as follows: TGTGCCAGTAGTATAGAGATGGGACTACGTTATACGCAGTATTTT. Its translation is CASSIEMGLRYTQYF.